This record covers a single TCR beta chain. Under the authors' procedure: Reference gene primer amplification in the assay estimated nucleated cell counts. Only in-frame clones appear in the TCRdb table, and some are missing; sequencing was by immunoSEQ multiplex PCR. The V and J calls and the clone size are those of that table, but D and trimming were determined from the DNA. The sample has 65,000 to 90,000 clones, around 88% seen once. The CDR3 loop spans 16 amino acids. Germline loops: CDR1 SNHLY, CDR2 FYNNEI. V was clipped by 4 bases and J by 4 bases; unmatched bases: 5. Seattle enrolled patients during active infection and tracked them longitudinally. The data stem from a study of blood T cell repertoires in COVID-19. Background on the study: Samples representing acute and convalescent COVID-19 were sourced from the United States, Italy and Spain. The analysed material was cDNA or gDNA that came from T cells, B-cell-depleted T cells, or PBMCs.

The sequence was obtained from a man older than 75 with COVID-19, enrolled during active disease. The chain uses TRBV2 and TRBJ2-3, with 13 bases fitting TRBD2. Sequencing input: peripheral blood. The CDR3 bases are TGTGCCAGCAGTGGTCGACTAGCGGGGGGTTCAGATACGCAGTATTTT. It specifies CASSGRLAGGSDTQYF.